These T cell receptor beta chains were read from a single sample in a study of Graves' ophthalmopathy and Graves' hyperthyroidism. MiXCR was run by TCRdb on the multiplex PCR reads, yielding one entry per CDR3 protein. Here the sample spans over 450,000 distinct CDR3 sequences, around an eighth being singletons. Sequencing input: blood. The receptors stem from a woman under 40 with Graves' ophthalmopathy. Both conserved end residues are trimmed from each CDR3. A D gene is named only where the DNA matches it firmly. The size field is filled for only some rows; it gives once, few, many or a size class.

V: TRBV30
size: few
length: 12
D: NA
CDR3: AWTRAGHQETQY

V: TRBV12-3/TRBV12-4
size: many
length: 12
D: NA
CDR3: ASSLGRSNSPLH

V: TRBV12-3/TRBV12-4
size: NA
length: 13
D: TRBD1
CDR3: ASSPTDRVDPEAF

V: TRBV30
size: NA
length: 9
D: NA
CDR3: AWRDKAVQY

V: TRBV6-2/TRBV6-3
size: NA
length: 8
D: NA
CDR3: ASGIGEQY

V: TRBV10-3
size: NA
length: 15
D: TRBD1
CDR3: AISVLQGIGFTGELF

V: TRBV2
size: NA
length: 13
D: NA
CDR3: ASSGGPTARSPLH

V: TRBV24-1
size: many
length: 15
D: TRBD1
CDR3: ATSDFIRDRVNTEAF

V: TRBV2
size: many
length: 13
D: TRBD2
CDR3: ASSELAGDGETQY

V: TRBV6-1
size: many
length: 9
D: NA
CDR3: ASSPSGIQY

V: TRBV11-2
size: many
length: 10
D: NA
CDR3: ASSLGVGEAF

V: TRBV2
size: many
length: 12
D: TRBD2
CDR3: ASTAGGINYEQY

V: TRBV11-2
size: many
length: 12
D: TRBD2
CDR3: ASSFERDSYEQY

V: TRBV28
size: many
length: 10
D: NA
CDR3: AILLRGETQY

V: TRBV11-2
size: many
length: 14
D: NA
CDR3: ASSGGRGRFNGELF

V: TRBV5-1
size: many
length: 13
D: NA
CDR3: ASSLLDVTNTEAF

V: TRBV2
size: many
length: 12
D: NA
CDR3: ASSETGGNTEAF

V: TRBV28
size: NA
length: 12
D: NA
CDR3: ASRLQGGGGELF

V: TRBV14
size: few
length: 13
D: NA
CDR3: ASSQVWGNTGELF

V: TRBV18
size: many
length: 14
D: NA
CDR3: ASSLSPTGRNTEAF

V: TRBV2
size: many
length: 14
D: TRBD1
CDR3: ASSELGTGVSQPQH

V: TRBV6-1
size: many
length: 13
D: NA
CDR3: ASSEAGLTFYGHT

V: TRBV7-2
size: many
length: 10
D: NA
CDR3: ASSLVDQPQH

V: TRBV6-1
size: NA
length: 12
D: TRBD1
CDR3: ASSKPGQDYEQY

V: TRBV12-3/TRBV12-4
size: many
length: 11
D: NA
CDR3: ASSSRLSEEAF

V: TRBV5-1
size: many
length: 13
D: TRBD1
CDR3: ASSPHRGLASPLH

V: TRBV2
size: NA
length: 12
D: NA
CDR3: ASSEGASGYEQY

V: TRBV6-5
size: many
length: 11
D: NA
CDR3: ASSRLIDVEQY

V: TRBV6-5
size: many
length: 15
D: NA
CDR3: ASSYSLYGPFLGEQY

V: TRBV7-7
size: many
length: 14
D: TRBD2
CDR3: ASSPSGGAITGELF

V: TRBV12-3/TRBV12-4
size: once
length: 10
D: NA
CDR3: ASSFSQAEQY

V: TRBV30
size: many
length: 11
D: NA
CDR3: AWSVRSGVEAF

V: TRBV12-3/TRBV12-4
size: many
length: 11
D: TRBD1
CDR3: ASSRGTVYEQY